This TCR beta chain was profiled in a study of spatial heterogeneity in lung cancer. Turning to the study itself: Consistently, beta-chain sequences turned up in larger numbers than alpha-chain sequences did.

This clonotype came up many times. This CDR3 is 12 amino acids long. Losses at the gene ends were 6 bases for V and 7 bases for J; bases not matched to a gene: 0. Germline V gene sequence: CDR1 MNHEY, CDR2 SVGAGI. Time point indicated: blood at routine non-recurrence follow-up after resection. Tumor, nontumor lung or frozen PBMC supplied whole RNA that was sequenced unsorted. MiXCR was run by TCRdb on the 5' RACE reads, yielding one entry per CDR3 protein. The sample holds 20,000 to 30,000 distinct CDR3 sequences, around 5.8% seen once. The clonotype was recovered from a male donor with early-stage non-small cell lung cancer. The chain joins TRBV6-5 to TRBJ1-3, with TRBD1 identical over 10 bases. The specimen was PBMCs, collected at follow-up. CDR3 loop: CASRGQGNTIYF. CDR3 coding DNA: TGTGCCAGCAGGGGACAGGGGAACACCATATATTTT.